This entry features one T cell receptor beta chain sequence. Antigen specificity is unknown. This record belongs to a study of T cells in localized non-small cell lung cancer. General study results and limits: Heterogeneity remains possible because sequencing was limited to only one tumor region. Higher blood T cell density went with longer overall survival. Appearance in adjacent lung was seen for a median approximately 60 of the top 100 tumor clones. Highest T cell clonality was seen in uninvolved adjacent lung, surpassing that measured in tumor.

Sequencing used immunoSEQ multiplex PCR; TCRdb keeps in-frame clones, though not all of them. Of around 50,000 clones listed, roughly 88% are singletons. The V end lost 3 bases, the J end lost 0 bases, and 14 bases lay between the germline ends. This CDR3 contains 15 residues. Germline loops: CDR1 GTSNPN, CDR2 SVGIG (reference sequence). The V call is TRBV30, the J call TRBJ1-2, with D perhaps TRBD1 (5 bases). The receptor comes from a male donor aged 60 or over with stage III squamous cell lung carcinoma. The specimen comprised peripheral blood, sampled before any cancer treatment. DNA for the CDR3: TGTGCCTGGAGCCCCCCCGACAGAGCTAACTATGGCTACACCTTC. Translated, it gives CAWSPPDRANYGYTF.